The 7 T cell receptor beta chains listed next were all sequenced from one sample in a study of cytomegalovirus exposure and HLA in healthy donors. 13 Jbeta primers and 60 Vbeta primers were used for the PCR. The data were produced by immunoSEQ multiplex PCR, yet TCRdb's version contains in-frame clones alone and is incomplete. The table lists about 150,000 clones, 80% of them singletons. The sequenced sample consisted of PBMCs. These receptor sequences come from a woman aged 40 to 49 in good health and CMV-seropositive.

This chain links TRBV19 with TRBJ2-6; no reliable D call. CDR1 is LNHDA, CDR2 SQIVND, per germline (reference sequence). The CDR3 consists of 16 residues. Deletions cut 6 bases from V and 5 bases from J, with 17 bases between. This CDR3 is CASSGSGSLWANVLTF. The CDR3 bases are TGTGCCAGTAGCGGCTCCGGGTCCCTCTGGGCCAACGTCCTGACTTTC.

Remarks on this clone: The same CDR3 arises from other DNA sequences in this sample as well. J is TRBJ2-7 and V is TRBV27; 12 bases fit TRBD2. The junction had 0 bases not matched to a gene; V was cut back by 6 bases and J by 3 bases. Per the germline V gene, CDR1 is MNHEY and CDR2 is SMNVEV (reference sequence). This CDR3 region has 13 residues. The CDR3 nucleotides read TGTGCCAGCAGACTAGCGGGAGGCTACGAGCAGTACTTC. Translation gives CASRLAGGYEQYF.

The CDR3 coding sequence is TGTGCCATCAATGACAGGGGCAACACCGGGGAGCTGTTTTTT. This encodes CAINDRGNTGELFF. V and J are TRBV10-3 and TRBJ2-2, with TRBD1 matching 8 bases. The CDR3 length is 14 residues. The germline V gene encodes CDR1 ENHRY and CDR2 SYGVKD. Trimming took 7 bases from V and 2 from J; bases not matched to a gene: 3.

The table lists this clone with a few counts. This rearrangement joins TRBV6-1 to TRBJ1-1; no definite D call. Per germline, CDR1 MNHNS and CDR2 SASEGT. The CDR3 runs to 14 residues. The V end was cut by 6 bases, the J end by 4 bases, with 15 bases between. The CDR3 spells CASRQGLDSTEAFF. The CDR3 nucleotides read TGTGCCAGCAGACAAGGACTCGATAGCACTGAAGCTTTCTTT.

The chain links TRBV5-4 to TRBJ2-7, with D tentatively TRBD2 (5 bases). Germline CDR1 reads SGHNT; CDR2 reads YYREEE (reference sequence). The V and J ends lost 4 bases and 5 bases respectively, with 16 bases between them. The CDR3 runs to 14 residues. The CDR3 reads CASSLPGSGHEQYF. The CDR3 DNA reads TGTGCCAGCAGCCTCCCGGGATCAGGCCACGAGCAGTACTTC.

The chain couples TRBV19 to TRBJ1-5; D ambiguous. CDR1 is LNHDA, CDR2 SQIVND, per germline (reference sequence). Trimming removed 5 bases at V and 0 bases at J, with 17 bases between. This CDR3 has 17 amino acids. For the CDR3, the DNA is TGTGCCAGTAGTCCCACCCCCTTTGACAATAGCAATCAGCCCCAGCATTTT. Residues: CASSPTPFDNSNQPQHF.

This CDR3 is CASSPGWDTGELFF. The CDR3 nucleotides are TGTGCCAGCAGCCCCGGGTGGGACACCGGGGAGCTGTTTTTT. The genes are TRBV6-4 and TRBJ2-2; no clear D. V dropped 6 bases and J dropped 3 bases, with 11 bases sitting between them. In germline, CDR1 is MRHNA, CDR2 SNTAGT. This CDR3 contains 14 residues.